These 4 T cell receptor beta chains were all obtained from the same sample, sequenced in a study of control samples from healthy donors and cancer patients. Profiled with immunoSEQ multiplex PCR; TCRdb holds only in-frame clones, not every one. The repertoire holds about 88,000 clones, with approximately 95% as singletons. Material: blood. All receptors derive from a man between 18 and 29 years old in good health.

V is TRBV11-2 and J is TRBJ1-1; TRBD1 matches at 7 bases. Germline V lookup: CDR1 SGHAT, CDR2 FQNNGV. V was pared by 5 bases and J by 0 bases, with 3 bases of the junction left unmatched. This CDR3 contains 14 residues. CDR3 sequence (DNA): TGTGCCAGCAGCCTGGGACAGATGAACACTGAAGCTTTCTTT. It encodes CASSLGQMNTEAFF. The whole variable domain, remainder taken from reference TRBV11-2 and TRBJ1-1, is EAGVAQSPRYKIIEKRQSVAFWCNPISGHATLYWYQQILGQGPKLLIQFQNNGVVDDSQLPKDRFSAERLKGVDSTLKIQPAKLEDSAVYLCASSLGQMNTEAFFGQGTRLTVV.

This clone was seen a single time. V usage is TRBV27 and J usage is TRBJ2-1; D is unclear. V dropped 8 bases and J dropped 0 bases, with 2 bases sitting between them. Germline V gene lookup returns CDR1 MNHEY and CDR2 SMNVEV (reference sequence). The CDR3 contains 11 residues. The CDR3: CASLSYNEQFF. CDR3 bases: TGTGCCAGCCTCTCCTACAATGAGCAGTTCTTC.

The CDR3 reads CSASKDTEAFF. CDR3 nucleotides: TGCAGTGCTAGTAAGGACACTGAAGCTTTCTTT. The chain uses TRBV20-1 and TRBJ1-1, with D hard to call. Trimming stripped 3 bases from V and 3 bases from J, with 5 bases between. The germline V gene encodes CDR1 DFQATT and CDR2 SNEGSKA (reference sequence). The CDR3 loop spans 11 amino acids.

CDR3 loop: CASSINPGTGTGPTEAFF. The CDR3 DNA is TGTGCCAGTAGTATCAACCCCGGGACAGGGACGGGGCCCACTGAAGCTTTCTTT. The chain joins TRBV19 to TRBJ1-1; 9 bases line up with TRBD1. The CDR3 has 18 amino acids. V gave up 3 bases and J gave up 4 bases; unmatched junction bases: 15. Germline CDR1 is LNHDA and CDR2 is SQIVND (reference sequence).